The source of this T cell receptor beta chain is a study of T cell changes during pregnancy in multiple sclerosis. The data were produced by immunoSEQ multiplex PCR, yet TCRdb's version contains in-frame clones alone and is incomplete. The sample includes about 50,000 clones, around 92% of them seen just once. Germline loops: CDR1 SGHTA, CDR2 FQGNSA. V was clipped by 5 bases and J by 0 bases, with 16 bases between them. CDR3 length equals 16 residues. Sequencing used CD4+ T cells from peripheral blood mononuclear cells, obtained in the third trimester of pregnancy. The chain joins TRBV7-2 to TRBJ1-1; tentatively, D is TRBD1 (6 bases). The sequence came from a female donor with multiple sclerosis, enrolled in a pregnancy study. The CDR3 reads CASSQDRNQLNTEAFF. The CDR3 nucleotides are TGTGCCAGCAGCCAGGACAGAAATCAACTGAACACTGAAGCTTTCTTT. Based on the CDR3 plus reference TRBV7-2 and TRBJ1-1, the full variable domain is GAGVSQSPSNKVTEKGKDVELRCDPISGHTALYWYRQSLGQGLEFLIYFQGNSAPDKSGLPSDRFSAERTGGSVSTLTIQRTQQEDSAVYLCASSQDRNQLNTEAFFGQGTRLTVV.